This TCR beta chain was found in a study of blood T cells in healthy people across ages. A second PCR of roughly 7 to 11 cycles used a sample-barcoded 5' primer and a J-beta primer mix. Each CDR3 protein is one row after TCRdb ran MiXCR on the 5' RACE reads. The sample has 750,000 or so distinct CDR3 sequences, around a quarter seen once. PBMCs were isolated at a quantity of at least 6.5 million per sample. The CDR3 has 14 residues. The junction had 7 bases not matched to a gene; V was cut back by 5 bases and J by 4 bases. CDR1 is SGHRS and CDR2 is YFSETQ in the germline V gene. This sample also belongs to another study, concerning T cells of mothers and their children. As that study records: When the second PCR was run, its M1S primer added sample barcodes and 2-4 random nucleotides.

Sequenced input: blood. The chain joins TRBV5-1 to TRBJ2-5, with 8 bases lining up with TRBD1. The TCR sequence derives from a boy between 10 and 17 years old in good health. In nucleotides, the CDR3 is TGCGCCAGCAGAACCGGGACAGGTGTAGAGACCCAGTACTTC. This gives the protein CASRTGTGVETQYF.